The 9 T cell receptor beta chains reported below all come from one sample, sequenced in a study of cytomegalovirus exposure and HLA in healthy donors. 13 Jbeta primers and 60 Vbeta primers were used for the PCR. Data came from immunoSEQ multiplex PCR; TCRdb stores just in-frame clones and leaves some out. The repertoire holds over 150,000 clones, with over 60% as singletons. Sequenced material: PBMCs. The receptors stem from a woman aged 30 to 39 in good health and CMV-seronegative.

This rearrangement joins TRBV4-2 to TRBJ1-5; D unclear. V was shortened by 1 base and J by 6 bases, with 7 bases between the two germline ends. Looked up from germline, CDR1 is LGHNA and CDR2 is YNFKEQ. The CDR3 contains 13 residues. This CDR3 is CASSQGEAQPQHF. The DNA of the CDR3 is TGTGCCAGCAGCCAAGGTGAGGCTCAGCCCCAGCATTTT.

This sequence joins TRBV6-1 and TRBJ2-1, with 10 bases matching TRBD1. Germline values: CDR1 MNHNS, CDR2 SASEGT. This CDR3 spans 15 amino acids. V lost 4 bases to trimming and J lost 6 bases; unmatched junction nucleotides: 6. Here the CDR3 DNA reads TGTGCCAGCAGTGGAAGGACAGGGGGTCTCAATGAGCAGTTCTTC. It specifies CASSGRTGGLNEQFF.

The DNA for the CDR3 is TGTGCCAGCAGCTCGCCCCGGGTCCCACGGGAGCAGTACTTC. It specifies CASSSPRVPREQYF. The rearrangement uses TRBV13 and TRBJ2-7; D is undetermined. This CDR3 has 14 residues. Trimming removed 4 bases at V and 7 bases at J, with 17 bases between. CDR1 is PRHDT, CDR2 FYEKMQ, per germline (reference sequence).

This chain joins TRBV19 and TRBJ2-6; 12 bases fit TRBD1. Losses at the gene ends were 8 bases for V and 4 bases for J; bases not matched to a gene: 9. This CDR3 is 17 amino acids long. Germline V lookup: CDR1 LNHDA, CDR2 SQIVND (reference sequence). Written as DNA, the CDR3 is TGTGCCAGTGCTCCGGGACAGGGGGCAGTAGGGGCCAACGTCCTGACTTTC. Its protein product is CASAPGQGAVGANVLTF.

The chain combines TRBV27 with TRBJ2-7, with 7 positions matching TRBD2. Germline V gene sequence: CDR1 MNHEY, CDR2 SMNVEV (reference sequence). The CDR3 extends over 14 amino acids. Losses at the gene ends were 3 bases for V and 3 bases for J; bases not matched to a gene: 5. The CDR3 region has the DNA TGTGCCAGCAGTTTTGTCGGGGAGGGCTACGAGCAGTACTTC. Translated: CASSFVGEGYEQYF.

The chain recombines TRBV4-1 with TRBJ1-4; tentative D call: TRBD1 (6 bases). Trimming pared 2 bases from V and 7 bases from J, leaving 17 bases between. The germline gives CDR1 MGHRA, CDR2 YSYEKL. The CDR3 length is 16 residues. The CDR3 is CASSQFLGGRGEKLFF. DNA for the CDR3: TGCGCCAGCAGCCAATTCCTTGGGGGCCGCGGTGAAAAACTGTTTTTT.

V usage is TRBV6-6 and J usage is TRBJ2-7; 7 nucleotides match TRBD1. Germline-derived CDR1 and CDR2 are MNHNY and SVGAGI (reference sequence). This CDR3 comprises 13 residues. Trimming at V came to 8 bases and at J to 2 bases, leaving 6 bases not matched to a gene. The DNA of the CDR3 is TGTGCCAGCGGGACCGGGACAGCCTACGAGCAGTACTTC. Amino acids: CASGTGTAYEQYF.

Note on this clone: The sample has other DNA sequences that encode this CDR3 too. The chain combines TRBV11-3 with TRBJ2-1, with TRBD2 matching over 9 bases. The V segment lost 5 bases and the J segment 5 bases; nucleotides outside the gene matches: 1. This CDR3 comprises 13 residues. Germline V CDR1 and CDR2: SGHNT, YENEEA. CDR3 bases: TGTGCCAGCAGCCTAGCGGGGAACAATGAGCAGTTCTTC. It is translated as CASSLAGNNEQFF.

The chain carries TRBV6-1 and TRBJ1-1, with D maybe TRBD1 (5 bases). Trimming pared 5 bases from V and 1 base from J, leaving 8 bases between. In germline, CDR1 is MNHNS, CDR2 SASEGT. CDR3 length equals 13 residues. CDR3 in amino acids: CASSNTGNTEAFF. DNA for the CDR3: TGTGCCAGCAGTAATACAGGGAACACTGAAGCTTTCTTT.